This T cell receptor (beta chain) is drawn from a study of T cell repertoires in cytomegalovirus infection. At the level of the study: Both CMV infection and a matching HLA type were indicated by public TCR beta signatures. Study-wide points: HLA-C-restricted CMV clonotypes gave the most frequent clonotype in two of eight donors.

TCRdb processed the reads anew with MiXCR; each CDR3 protein has one entry. The sample shows about 330,000 distinct CDR3 sequences, approximately 35% of them seen only once. The CDR3 is 14 amino acids. V shed 4 bases and J 3 bases; nucleotides not matched to a gene: 6. Germline CDR1 is SGHTA and CDR2 is FQGNSA. The table lists this clonotype with a few counts. Antigen: not known. This sample comprised cultured PBMCs, obtained from culture after CMV antigen stimulation. V gene TRBV7-2 combines with J gene TRBJ2-7, with 7 nucleotides matching TRBD1. This sequence originates from a human donor in good health (CMV status not recorded). Some clones in this sample may be carry-over from other donors' samples. The CDR3 sequence is CASSSRRDSYEQYV. CDR3 coding DNA: TGTGCCAGCAGCTCCCGCCGGGACAGCTACGAGCAGTACGTC.